The 21 T cell receptor beta chains below were found in one sample sequenced in a study of blood T cell repertoires in COVID-19. Data came from immunoSEQ multiplex PCR; TCRdb stores just in-frame clones and leaves some out. The sample holds fewer than 200,000 clones, more than 75% seen once. The sequencing sample was made of peripheral blood. These receptors were collected from a woman aged 55-69 years with COVID-19, enrolled during active disease.

A few counts support this clone. The chain is built from TRBV9 and TRBJ1-6; D is unresolved. Germline V CDR1 and CDR2: SGDLS, YYNGEE. Deletions cut 4 bases from V and 7 bases from J, with 15 bases between. The length of the CDR3 is 15 residues. Written as DNA, the CDR3 is TGTGCCAGCAGCTCTGTGGAGAGGCCCAATTCACCCCTCCACTTT. This translates into CASSSVERPNSPLHF.

This clone was found once. The chain employs TRBV11-1 and TRBJ2-5; D perhaps matches TRBD1 (6 bases). The CDR3 totals 13 residues. Germline V CDR1 and CDR2: SGHAT, FQDESV (reference sequence). V lost 7 bases, J lost 6 bases, and 15 bases lay in between. CDR3 loop: CASTFRQAKTQYF. CDR3 in DNA: TGTGCCAGCACCTTTCGACAGGCAAAGACCCAGTACTTC.

The chain employs TRBV24-1 and TRBJ1-5; D is ambiguous. CDR3 size: 14 residues. V lost 4 bases and J 4 bases, leaving 10 bases between the germline ends. Germline V lookup: CDR1 KGHDR, CDR2 SFDVKD. The CDR3 nucleotides read TGTGCCACCAGTGACCCGACGGAGAATCAGCCCCAGCATTTT. Amino acid sequence: CATSDPTENQPQHF.

This clone has just one count. A junction boundary mismatches the germline segment, possibly from a read error. The V gene is TRBV7-7, the J gene TRBJ2-1, with 7 positions matching TRBD2. The CDR3 consists of 16 residues. Germline-derived CDR1 and CDR2 are SSHAT and FNYEAQ (reference sequence). As DNA, the CDR3 is TGTGCTAGCAGTTTAGAGGGCGGGAGACCGTTCAATGAGCAGTTCTTC. It specifies CASSLEGGRPFNEQFF. The whole variable domain, remainder taken from reference TRBV7-7 and TRBJ2-1, is GAGVSQSPRYKVTKRGQDVTLRCDPISSHATLYWYQQALGQGPEFLTYFNYEAQPDKSGLPSDRFSAERPEGSISTLTIQRTEQRDSAMYRCASSLEGGRPFNEQFFGPGTRLTVL.

The J gene is TRBJ2-2, the V gene TRBV7-3, with D possibly TRBD2 on 5 matching bases. Trimming took off 6 bases at V and 4 bases at J, with 12 bases between the two ends. CDR1 is SGHTA and CDR2 is FQGTGA in the germline V gene. The CDR3 loop spans 14 amino acids. As DNA, the CDR3 is TGTGCCAGCAGGCGCGTGGGAGCCACCGGGGAGCTGTTTTTT. It specifies CASRRVGATGELFF.

The chain couples TRBV28 to TRBJ1-5, with TRBD1 identical over 8 bases. CDR3 size: 16 residues. The V gene end was trimmed by 4 bases and the J gene end by 7 bases; junction bases not matched to a gene: 12. The germline V gene encodes CDR1 MDHEN and CDR2 SYDVKM. DNA of the CDR3: TGTGCCAGCAGTTCCCAGGGGGCGACATTAGGGCAGCCCCAGCATTTT. Translating gives CASSSQGATLGQPQHF.

The chain has TRBV4-1 and TRBJ2-1; no clear D gene. V lost 1 base, J lost 8 bases, and 9 bases lay in between. There are 13 residues in the CDR3. CDR1 MGHRA and CDR2 YSYEKL come from the germline V gene. CDR3 region: CASSQAPQDEQFF. CDR3 in DNA: TGCGCCAGCAGCCAAGCTCCCCAGGATGAGCAGTTCTTC.

The rearrangement links TRBV6-5 to TRBJ2-7; 8 bases are shared with TRBD2. Germline CDR1 MNHEY, CDR2 SVGAGI. The CDR3 is 16 residues long. Trimming at V came to 0 bases and at J to 7 bases, leaving 11 bases not matched to a gene. CDR3 in amino acids: CASSYSFTSGSLEQYF. CDR3 in DNA: TGTGCCAGCAGTTACTCTTTCACTAGCGGTTCCCTGGAGCAGTACTTC.

V usage is TRBV5-5 and J usage is TRBJ1-6; 7 nucleotides match TRBD1. The CDR3 length is 14 residues. Trimming took 6 bases from V and 9 from J; bases not matched to a gene: 9. In germline, CDR1 is SGHKS, CDR2 YYEKEE (reference sequence). In DNA form, the CDR3 reads TGTGCCAGCACCGCGACCGGGACAGCTTCACCCCTCCACTTT. Translated: CASTATGTASPLHF.

In this sample, this clone turned up once. The chain carries TRBV10-3 and TRBJ1-5, with D possibly TRBD1 on 5 matching bases. The germline CDR1 and CDR2 sequences are ENHRY and SYGVKD. This CDR3 is built from 13 residues. Deletions cut 11 bases from V and 3 bases from J, with 14 bases between. Written as DNA, the CDR3 is TGTGCCTCCGGAGGGGCAAACAATCAGCCCCAGCATTTT. This codes for CASGGANNQPQHF.

The genes are TRBV3-1 (or the pseudogene TRBV3-2) and TRBJ1-1; D is unresolved. CDR3 length: 15 amino acids. The V end lost 1 base, the J end lost 3 bases, and 12 bases lay between the germline ends. Germline CDR1 is LGHDT and CDR2 is YNNKEL (reference sequence). The CDR3 nucleotides are TGTGCCAGCAGCCAAGGAAAGTCCCGGGACACTGAAGCTTTCTTT. It is translated as CASSQGKSRDTEAFF.

The chain combines TRBV27 with TRBJ2-2, with 9 bases identical to TRBD2. J gave up 7 bases and V 3 bases, and 9 bases lay outside the gene matches. The CDR3 has 16 residues. Germline V gene lookup returns CDR1 MNHEY and CDR2 SMNVEV (reference sequence). The CDR3 sequence: CASSFWRGGFVGELFF. CDR3 coding DNA: TGTGCCAGCAGTTTCTGGCGGGGGGGCTTTGTCGGGGAGCTGTTTTTT.

The chain couples TRBV4-1 to TRBJ2-1; 8 bases align to TRBD2. The CDR3 spans 16 residues. Per germline, CDR1 MGHRA and CDR2 YSYEKL. The junction had 4 bases not matched to a gene; V was cut back by 3 bases and J by 0 bases. The DNA for the CDR3 is TGCGCCAGCAGCCACTCGGGGGGGAGCTCCTACAATGAGCAGTTCTTC. Its protein is CASSHSGGSSYNEQFF.

This chain links TRBV6-5 with TRBJ2-1; 7 positions match TRBD1. V lost 7 bases to trimming and J lost 6 bases; unmatched junction nucleotides: 6. Germline CDR1 and CDR2: MNHEY and SVGAGI. CDR3 size: 13 residues. In DNA form, the CDR3 reads TGTGCCAGCACAATGACAGGGTTCAATGAGCAGTTCTTC. Translated: CASTMTGFNEQFF.

The chain combines TRBV5-5 with TRBJ2-7, with a tentative D call TRBD1 (6 bases). Germline values: CDR1 SGHKS, CDR2 YYEKEE (reference sequence). Trimming stripped 5 bases from V and 3 bases from J, with 15 bases between. This CDR3 is built from 14 residues. The CDR3 sequence: CASRIGQSHYEQYV. The CDR3 region has the DNA TGTGCCAGCAGGATCGGACAGAGTCACTACGAGCAGTACGTC.

The J gene is TRBJ2-1, the V gene TRBV5-1; the D gene is possibly TRBD1 (5 bases). From germline, CDR1 is SGHRS and CDR2 YFSETQ. Between the trimmed V and J ends, which lost 2 bases and 0 bases, there was a span of 15 bases. This CDR3 comprises 17 residues. DNA for the CDR3: TGCGCCAGCAGCTTTATGGGGCAAGGTTCCTCCTACAATGAGCAGTTCTTC. This encodes CASSFMGQGSSYNEQFF.

The gene calls are TRBV4-3 and TRBJ1-1, with 9 bases fitting TRBD1. Trimming took 3 bases from V and 5 from J; bases not matched to a gene: 16. The CDR3 has 18 amino acids. Germline assignment: CDR1 LGHNA and CDR2 YSLEER. The CDR3 coding sequence is TGCGCCAGCAGCCACACTTCCGGGACAGGGTACCTAAGGACTGAAGCTTTCTTT. It translates to CASSHTSGTGYLRTEAFF.

This chain connects TRBV28 to TRBJ2-7, with TRBD1 matching over 9 bases. Germline-derived CDR1 and CDR2 are MDHEN and SYDVKM. V was pared by 5 bases and J by 1 base, with 12 bases of the junction left unmatched. The CDR3 contains 17 residues. The DNA of the CDR3 is TGTGCCAGCAGTCGAGGGTGGACAGGGGCTACTTCCTACGAGCAGTACGTC. Encoded protein: CASSRGWTGATSYEQYV.

The gene calls are TRBV4-2 and TRBJ2-2, with TRBD2 matching 11 bases. CDR3 size: 17 residues. In germline, CDR1 is LGHNA, CDR2 YNFKEQ. Trimming removed 3 bases from V and 1 base from J; junction bases left unmatched: 4. In DNA form, the CDR3 reads TGTGCCAGCAGCCAGGAGGGACTAGCGGAGAACACCGGGGAGCTGTTTTTT. Translating it yields CASSQEGLAENTGELFF.

The chain joins TRBV10-3 to TRBJ2-5; a weak D match, TRBD2 (5 bases). V lost 2 bases to trimming and J lost 4 bases, with 38 bases between them. The CDR3 is made up of 23 amino acids. Germline V lookup: CDR1 ENHRY, CDR2 SYGVKD. The CDR3: CAISEPRRIGRNLGRPERETQYF. The CDR3 DNA reads as TGTGCCATCAGTGAGCCCCGGAGGATAGGACGTAACTTAGGACGACCTGAGCGAGAGACCCAGTACTTC.

This chain connects TRBV15 to TRBJ1-1; TRBD1 aligns across 10 bases. Per germline, CDR1 LNHNV and CDR2 YYDKDF (reference sequence). Trimming removed 2 bases from V and 5 bases from J; junction bases left unmatched: 5. This CDR3 spans 15 amino acids. The CDR3 region is CATSRQGQGSTEAFF. CDR3 nucleotides: TGTGCCACCAGCAGACAGGGACAGGGGAGTACTGAAGCTTTCTTT.